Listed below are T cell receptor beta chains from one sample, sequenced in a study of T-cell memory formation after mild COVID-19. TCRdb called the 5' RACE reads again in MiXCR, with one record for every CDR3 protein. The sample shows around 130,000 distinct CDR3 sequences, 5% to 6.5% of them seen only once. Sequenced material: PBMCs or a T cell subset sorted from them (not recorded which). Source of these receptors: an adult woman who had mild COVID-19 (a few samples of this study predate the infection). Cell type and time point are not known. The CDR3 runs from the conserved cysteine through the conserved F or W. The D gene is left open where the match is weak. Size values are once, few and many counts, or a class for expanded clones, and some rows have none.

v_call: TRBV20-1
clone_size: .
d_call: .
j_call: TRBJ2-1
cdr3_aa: CSARPPGANSYNEQFF
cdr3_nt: TGCAGCGCACGACCGCCAGGAGCGAACTCCTACAATGAGCAGTTCTTC

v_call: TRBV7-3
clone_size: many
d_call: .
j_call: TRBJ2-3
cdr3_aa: CASSPRGLRAGTDTQYF
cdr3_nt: TGTGCCAGCAGCCCGCGGGGCCTCCGCGCGGGCACAGATACGCAGTATTTT

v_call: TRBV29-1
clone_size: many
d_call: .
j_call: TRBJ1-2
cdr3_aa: CSVAAPEGPSDYGYTF
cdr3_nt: TGCAGCGTCGCGGCGCCGGAGGGGCCCTCCGACTATGGCTACACCTTC

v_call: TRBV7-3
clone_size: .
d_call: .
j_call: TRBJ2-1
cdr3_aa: CASSLTLEGEQFF
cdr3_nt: TGTGCCAGCAGCTTAACCCTTGAAGGTGAGCAGTTCTTC

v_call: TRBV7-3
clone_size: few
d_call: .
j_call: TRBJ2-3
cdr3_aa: CASSPPAYTDTQYF
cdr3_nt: TGTGCCAGCAGCCCCCCCGCTTACACAGATACGCAGTATTTT

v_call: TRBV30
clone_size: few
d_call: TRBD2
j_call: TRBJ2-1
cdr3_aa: CVVTGGGNEQFF
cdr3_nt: TGTGTTGTGACGGGGGGTGGGAATGAGCAGTTCTTC

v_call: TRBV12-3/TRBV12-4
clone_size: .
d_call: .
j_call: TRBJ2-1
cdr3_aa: CASSLPSDSYNEQFF
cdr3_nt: TGTGCCAGCAGTCTCCCGAGTGACTCCTACAATGAGCAGTTCTTC

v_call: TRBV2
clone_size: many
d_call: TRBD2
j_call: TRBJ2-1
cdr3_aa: CASRAGTSSYNEQFF
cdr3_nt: TGTGCCAGCAGGGCCGGGACTAGCTCCTACAATGAGCAGTTCTTC

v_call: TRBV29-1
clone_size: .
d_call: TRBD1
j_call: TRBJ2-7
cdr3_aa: CSVRRTGEVAEQYF
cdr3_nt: TGCAGCGTTCGCCGGACAGGGGAGGTGGCCGAGCAGTACTTC

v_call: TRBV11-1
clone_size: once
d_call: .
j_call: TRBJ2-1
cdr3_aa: CASRGDYNEQFF
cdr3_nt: TGTGCCAGCCGCGGGGACTACAATGAGCAGTTCTTC

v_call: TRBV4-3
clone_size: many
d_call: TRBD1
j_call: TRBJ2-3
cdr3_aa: CASSRNRGRADTQYF
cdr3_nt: TGCGCCAGCAGCCGTAACAGGGGGCGGGCAGATACGCAGTATTTT

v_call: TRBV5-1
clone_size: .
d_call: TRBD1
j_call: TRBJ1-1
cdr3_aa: CASSSLLNRDRGGDAFF
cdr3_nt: TGCGCCAGCAGCTCTCTTCTTAACCGGGACAGGGGCGGGGATGCTTTCTTT

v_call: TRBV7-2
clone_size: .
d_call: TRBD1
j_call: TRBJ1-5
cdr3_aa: CASRIAGGRNQPQHF
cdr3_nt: TGTGCCAGCAGGATAGCAGGGGGCAGAAATCAGCCCCAGCATTTT

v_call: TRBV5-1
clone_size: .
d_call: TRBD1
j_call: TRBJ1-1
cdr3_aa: CASSAWDSNTEAFF
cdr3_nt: TGCGCCAGCAGCGCCTGGGACAGTAACACTGAAGCTTTCTTT

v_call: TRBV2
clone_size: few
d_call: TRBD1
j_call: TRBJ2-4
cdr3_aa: CASSGTGGFWYF
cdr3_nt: TGTGCCAGCTCGGGGACAGGGGGCTTTTGGTACTTC

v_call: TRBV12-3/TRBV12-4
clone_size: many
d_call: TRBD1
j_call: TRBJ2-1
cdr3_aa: CASSLATGGRDEQFF
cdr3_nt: TGTGCCAGCAGTTTAGCTACAGGGGGCCGGGATGAGCAGTTCTTC

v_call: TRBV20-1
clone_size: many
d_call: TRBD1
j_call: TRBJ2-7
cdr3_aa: CSARSRDRASYEQYF
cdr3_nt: TGCAGTGCCCGCTCCCGGGACAGGGCGTCCTACGAGCAGTACTTC

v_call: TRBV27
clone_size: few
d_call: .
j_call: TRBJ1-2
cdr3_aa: CASSLKGYGYTF
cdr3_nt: TGTGCCAGCAGTTTAAAGGGCTATGGCTACACCTTC

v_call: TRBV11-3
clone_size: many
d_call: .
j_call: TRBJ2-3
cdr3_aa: CASSFQEVDTQYF
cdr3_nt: TGTGCCAGCAGCTTCCAGGAAGTAGATACGCAGTATTTT

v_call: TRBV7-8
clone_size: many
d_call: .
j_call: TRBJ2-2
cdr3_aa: CASTPRTDETGELFF
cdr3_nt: TGTGCCAGCACTCCGAGGACGGATGAGACCGGGGAGCTGTTTTTT

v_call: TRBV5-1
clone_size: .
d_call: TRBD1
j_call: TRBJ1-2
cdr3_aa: CASSRKSGGAYGYTF
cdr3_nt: TGCGCCAGCAGCAGAAAATCAGGGGGCGCCTATGGCTACACCTTC

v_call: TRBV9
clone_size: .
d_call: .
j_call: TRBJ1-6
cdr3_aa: CASSVGVYNSPLHF
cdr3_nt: TGTGCCAGCAGCGTAGGGGTCTATAATTCACCCCTCCACTTT

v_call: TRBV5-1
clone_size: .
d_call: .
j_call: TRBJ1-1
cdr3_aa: CASSLAPVLNTEAFF
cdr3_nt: TGCGCCAGCAGCTTGGCCCCCGTTTTGAACACTGAAGCTTTCTTT